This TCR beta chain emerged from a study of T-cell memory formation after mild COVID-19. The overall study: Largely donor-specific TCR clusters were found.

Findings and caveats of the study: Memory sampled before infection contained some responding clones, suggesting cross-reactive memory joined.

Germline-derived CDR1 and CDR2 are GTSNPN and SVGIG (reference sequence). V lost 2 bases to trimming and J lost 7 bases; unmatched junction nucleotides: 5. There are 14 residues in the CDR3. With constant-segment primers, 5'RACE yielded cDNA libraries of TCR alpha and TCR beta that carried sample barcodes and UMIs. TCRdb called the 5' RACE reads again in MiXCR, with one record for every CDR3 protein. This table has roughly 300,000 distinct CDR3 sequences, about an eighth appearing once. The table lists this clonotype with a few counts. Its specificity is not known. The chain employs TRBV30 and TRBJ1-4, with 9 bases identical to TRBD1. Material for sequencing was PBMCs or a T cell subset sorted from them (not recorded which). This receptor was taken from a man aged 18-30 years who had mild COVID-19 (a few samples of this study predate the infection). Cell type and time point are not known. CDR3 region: CAWSLTGGAEKLFF. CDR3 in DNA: TGTGCCTGGAGTTTGACAGGGGGGGCTGAAAAACTGTTTTTT.